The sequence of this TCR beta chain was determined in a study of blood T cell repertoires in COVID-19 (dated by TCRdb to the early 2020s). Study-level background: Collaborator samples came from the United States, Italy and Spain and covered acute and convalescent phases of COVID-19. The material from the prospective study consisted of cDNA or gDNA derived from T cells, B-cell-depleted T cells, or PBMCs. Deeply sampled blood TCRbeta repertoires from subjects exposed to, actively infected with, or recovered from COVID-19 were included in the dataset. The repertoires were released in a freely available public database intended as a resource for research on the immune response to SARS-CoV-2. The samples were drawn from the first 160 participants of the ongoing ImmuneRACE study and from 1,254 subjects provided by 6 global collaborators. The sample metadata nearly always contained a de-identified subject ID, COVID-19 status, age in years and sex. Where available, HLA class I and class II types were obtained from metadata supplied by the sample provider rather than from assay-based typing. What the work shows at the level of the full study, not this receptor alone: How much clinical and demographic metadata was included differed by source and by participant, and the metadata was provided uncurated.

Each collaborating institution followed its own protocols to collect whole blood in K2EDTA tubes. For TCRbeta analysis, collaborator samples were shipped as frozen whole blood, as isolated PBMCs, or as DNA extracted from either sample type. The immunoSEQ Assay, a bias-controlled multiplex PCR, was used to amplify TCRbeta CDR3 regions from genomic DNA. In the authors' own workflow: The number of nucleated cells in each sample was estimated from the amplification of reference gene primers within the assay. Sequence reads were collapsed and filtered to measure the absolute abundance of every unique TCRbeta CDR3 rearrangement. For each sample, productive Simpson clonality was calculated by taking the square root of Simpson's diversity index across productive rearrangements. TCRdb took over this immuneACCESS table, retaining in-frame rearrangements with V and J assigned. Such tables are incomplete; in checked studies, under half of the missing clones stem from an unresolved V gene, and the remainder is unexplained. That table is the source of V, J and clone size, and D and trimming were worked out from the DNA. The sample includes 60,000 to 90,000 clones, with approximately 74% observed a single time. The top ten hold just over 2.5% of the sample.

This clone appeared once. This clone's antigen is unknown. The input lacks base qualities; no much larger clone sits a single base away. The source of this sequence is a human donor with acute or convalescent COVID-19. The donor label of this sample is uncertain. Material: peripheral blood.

The CDR3 reads as follows: CASSLYDRGTNEKLFF. The DNA sequence reads TGTGCCAGCAGCCTCTATGACAGGGGAACTAATGAAAAACTGTTTTTT. The sequence is built from TRBV3-1 (or the pseudogene TRBV3-2) and TRBJ1-4; TRBD1 aligns with 8 central bases. The germline V gene (reference sequence) gives CDR1 as LGHDT and CDR2 as YNNKEL. From V the trimming removes 4 bases and from J it removes 1 base, while the gene matches leave 5 bases of the junction unaccounted for. Inclusive of the bounding cysteine and phenylalanine, the CDR3 is 16 residues long. Only CDR3 DNA remains: 48 bases, in frame from the first base.